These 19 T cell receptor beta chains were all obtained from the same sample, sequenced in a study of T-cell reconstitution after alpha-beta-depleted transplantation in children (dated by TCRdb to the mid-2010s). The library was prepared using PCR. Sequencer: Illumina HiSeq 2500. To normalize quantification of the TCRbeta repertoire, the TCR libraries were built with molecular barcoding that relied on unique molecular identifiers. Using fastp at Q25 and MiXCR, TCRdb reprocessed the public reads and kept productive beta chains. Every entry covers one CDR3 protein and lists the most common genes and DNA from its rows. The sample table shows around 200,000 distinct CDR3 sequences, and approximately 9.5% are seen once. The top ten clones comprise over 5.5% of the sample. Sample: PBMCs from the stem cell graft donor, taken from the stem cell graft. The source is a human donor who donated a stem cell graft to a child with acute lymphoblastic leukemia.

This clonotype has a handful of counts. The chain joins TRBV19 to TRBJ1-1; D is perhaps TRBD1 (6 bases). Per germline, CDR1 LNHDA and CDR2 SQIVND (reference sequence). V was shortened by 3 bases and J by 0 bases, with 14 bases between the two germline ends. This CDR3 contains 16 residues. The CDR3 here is CASSIPQGSLNTEAFF. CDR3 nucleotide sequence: TGTGCCAGTAGTATCCCTCAGGGGTCTTTGAACACTGAAGCTTTCTTT.

The CDR3 coding sequence is TGTGCCAGCAGCCTCAAAACAAACGGGGAGCTGTTTTTT. The encoded protein is CASSLKTNGELFF. The chain uses TRBV2 and TRBJ2-2; unclear D gene. This CDR3 has 13 residues. In germline, CDR1 is SNHLY, CDR2 FYNNEI. Deletions cut 6 bases from V and 7 bases from J, with 12 bases between.

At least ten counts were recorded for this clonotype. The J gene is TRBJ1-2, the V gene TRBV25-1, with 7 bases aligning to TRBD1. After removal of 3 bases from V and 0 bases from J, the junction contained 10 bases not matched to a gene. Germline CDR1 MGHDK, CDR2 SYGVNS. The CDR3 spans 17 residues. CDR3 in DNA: TGTGCCAGCAGTGACTCGCCAGGGACAGCCACTAACTATGGCTACACCTTC. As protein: CASSDSPGTATNYGYTF.

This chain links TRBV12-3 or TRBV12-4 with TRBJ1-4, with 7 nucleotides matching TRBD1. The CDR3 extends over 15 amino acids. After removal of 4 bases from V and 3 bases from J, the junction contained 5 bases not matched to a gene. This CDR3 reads CASSSRQGANEKLFF. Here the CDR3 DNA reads TGTGCCAGCAGTTCGAGACAGGGCGCTAATGAAAAACTGTTTTTT.

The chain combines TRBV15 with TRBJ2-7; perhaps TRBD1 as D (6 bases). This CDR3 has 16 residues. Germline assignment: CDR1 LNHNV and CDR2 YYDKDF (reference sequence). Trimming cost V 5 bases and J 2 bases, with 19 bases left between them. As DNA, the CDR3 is TGTGCCACCAGCCCCCCGGCGGCAGGGGACGCCTACGAGCAGTACTTC. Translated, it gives CATSPPAAGDAYEQYF.

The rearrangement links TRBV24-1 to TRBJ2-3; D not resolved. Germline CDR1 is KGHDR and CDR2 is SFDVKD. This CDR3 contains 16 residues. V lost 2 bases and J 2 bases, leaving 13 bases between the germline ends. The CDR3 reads CATSDSLDGYTDTQYF. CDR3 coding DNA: TGTGCCACCAGTGATTCTTTGGACGGTTACACAGATACGCAGTATTTT.

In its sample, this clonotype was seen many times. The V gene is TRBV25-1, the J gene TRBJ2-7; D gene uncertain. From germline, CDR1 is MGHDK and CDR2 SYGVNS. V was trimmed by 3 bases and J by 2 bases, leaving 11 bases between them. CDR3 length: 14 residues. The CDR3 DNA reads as TGTGCCAGCAGTGAGGGCGGCGTCGCCTACGAGCAGTACTTC. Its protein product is CASSEGGVAYEQYF.

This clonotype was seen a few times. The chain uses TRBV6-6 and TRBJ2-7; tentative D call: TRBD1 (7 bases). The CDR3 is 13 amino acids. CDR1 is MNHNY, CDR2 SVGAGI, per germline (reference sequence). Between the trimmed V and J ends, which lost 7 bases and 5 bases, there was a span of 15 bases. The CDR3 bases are TGTGCCAGCAAGCCAGGGGGGTCAGACGAGCAGTACTTC. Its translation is CASKPGGSDEQYF.

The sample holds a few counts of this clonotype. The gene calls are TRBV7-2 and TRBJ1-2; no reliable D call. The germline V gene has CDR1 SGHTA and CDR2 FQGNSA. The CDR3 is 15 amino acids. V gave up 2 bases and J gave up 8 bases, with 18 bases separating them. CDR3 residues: CASSLNTVSRGGYTF. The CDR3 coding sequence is TGTGCCAGCAGCTTAAATACGGTCTCCCGAGGGGGCTACACCTTC. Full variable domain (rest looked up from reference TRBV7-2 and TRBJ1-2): GAGVSQSPSNKVTEKGKDVELRCDPISGHTALYWYRQSLGQGLEFLIYFQGNSAPDKSGLPSDRFSAERTGGSVSTLTIQRTQQEDSAVYLCASSLNTVSRGGYTFGSGTRLTVV.

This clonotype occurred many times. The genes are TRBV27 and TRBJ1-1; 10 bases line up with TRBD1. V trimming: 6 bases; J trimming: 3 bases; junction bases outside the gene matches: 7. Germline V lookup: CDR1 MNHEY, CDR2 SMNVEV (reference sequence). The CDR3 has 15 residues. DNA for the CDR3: TGTGCCAGCAGCAGAGACAGGGGGCTGTACACTGAAGCTTTCTTT. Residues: CASSRDRGLYTEAFF.

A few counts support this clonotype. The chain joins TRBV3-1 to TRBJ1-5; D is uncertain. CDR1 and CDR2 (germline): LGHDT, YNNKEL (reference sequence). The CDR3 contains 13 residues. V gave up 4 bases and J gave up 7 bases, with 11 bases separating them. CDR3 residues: CASSPRPEQPQHF. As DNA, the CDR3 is TGTGCCAGCAGCCCAAGGCCGGAGCAGCCCCAGCATTTT.

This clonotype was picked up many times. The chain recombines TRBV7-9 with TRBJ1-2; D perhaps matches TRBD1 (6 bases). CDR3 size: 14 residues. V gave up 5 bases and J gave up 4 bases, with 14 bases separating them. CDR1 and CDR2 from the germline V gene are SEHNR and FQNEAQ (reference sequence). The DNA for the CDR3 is TGTGCCAGCAGCCCGACGACAGGCGTCTATGGCTACACCTTC. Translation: CASSPTTGVYGYTF.

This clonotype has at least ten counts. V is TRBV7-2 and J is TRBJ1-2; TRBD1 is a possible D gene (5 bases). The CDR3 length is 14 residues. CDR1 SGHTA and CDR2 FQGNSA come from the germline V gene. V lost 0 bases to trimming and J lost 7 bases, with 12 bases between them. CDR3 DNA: TGTGCCAGCAGCTTAGCGGCGGGGGGAGGTGGCTACACCTTC. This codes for CASSLAAGGGGYTF. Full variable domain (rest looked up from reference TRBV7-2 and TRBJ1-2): GAGVSQSPSNKVTEKGKDVELRCDPISGHTALYWYRQSLGQGLEFLIYFQGNSAPDKSGLPSDRFSAERTGGSVSTLTIQRTQQEDSAVYLCASSLAAGGGGYTFGSGTRLTVV.

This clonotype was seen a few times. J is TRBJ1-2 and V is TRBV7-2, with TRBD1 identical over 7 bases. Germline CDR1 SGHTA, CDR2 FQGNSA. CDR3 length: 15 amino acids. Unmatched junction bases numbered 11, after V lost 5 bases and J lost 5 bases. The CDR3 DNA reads TGTGCCAGCAGCATCCCGACAGGGATCACTTATGGCTACACCTTC. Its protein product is CASSIPTGITYGYTF. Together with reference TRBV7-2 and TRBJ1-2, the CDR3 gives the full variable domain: GAGVSQSPSNKVTEKGKDVELRCDPISGHTALYWYRQSLGQGLEFLIYFQGNSAPDKSGLPSDRFSAERTGGSVSTLTIQRTQQEDSAVYLCASSIPTGITYGYTFGSGTRLTVV.

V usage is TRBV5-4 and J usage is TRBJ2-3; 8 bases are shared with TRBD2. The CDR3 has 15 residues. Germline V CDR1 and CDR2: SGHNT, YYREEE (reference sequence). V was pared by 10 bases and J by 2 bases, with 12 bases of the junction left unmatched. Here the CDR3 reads CAGARSGGHTDTQYF. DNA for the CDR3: TGTGCCGGGGCCCGGAGCGGGGGCCACACAGATACGCAGTATTTT.

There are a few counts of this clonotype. CDR3 DNA: TGTGCCAGCAGCCCTACAGGGCAGGGAAGGGATGAAAAACTGTTTTTT. It specifies CASSPTGQGRDEKLFF. The J gene is TRBJ1-4, the V gene TRBV5-6; D might be TRBD1 (6 bases). Germline-derived CDR1 and CDR2 are SGHDT and YYEEEE. The CDR3 is 16 residues long. Trimming shortened V by 4 bases and J by 6 bases, and 19 bases separated the two germline ends.

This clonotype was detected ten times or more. This CDR3 reads CASSPTFTSETQYF. CDR3 bases: TGTGCCAGCAGCCCTACTTTTACGTCGGAGACCCAGTACTTC. The chain uses TRBV3-1 and TRBJ2-5; D not resolved. This CDR3 spans 14 amino acids. Germline loops: CDR1 LGHDT, CDR2 YNNKEL (reference sequence). Trimming cost V 4 bases and J 5 bases, with 14 bases left between them.

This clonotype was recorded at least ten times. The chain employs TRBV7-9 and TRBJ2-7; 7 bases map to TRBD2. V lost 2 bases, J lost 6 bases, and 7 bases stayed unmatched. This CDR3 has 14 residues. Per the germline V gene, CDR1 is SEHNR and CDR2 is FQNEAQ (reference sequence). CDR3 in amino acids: CASSLSSTGGEQYF. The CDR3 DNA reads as TGTGCCAGCAGCTTATCTTCCACGGGGGGCGAGCAGTACTTC.

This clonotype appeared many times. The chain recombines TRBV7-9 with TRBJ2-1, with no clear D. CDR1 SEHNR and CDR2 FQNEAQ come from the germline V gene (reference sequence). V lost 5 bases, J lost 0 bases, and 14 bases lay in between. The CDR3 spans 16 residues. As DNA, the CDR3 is TGTGCCAGCAGCCCCTGGACGGGCAGCTCCTACAATGAGCAGTTCTTC. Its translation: CASSPWTGSSYNEQFF.